The T cell receptor beta chain under discussion was sequenced for a study of cytomegalovirus exposure and HLA in healthy donors. In the PCR, 60 Vbeta and 13 Jbeta primers were used. Per the original data handling: Among the unique TCR beta chains that a later analysis counted, about 79 million in all, 10 million to 11 million were shared. Produced via immunoSEQ multiplex PCR; TCRdb's table is partial and in-frame only. V, J and clone size were drawn from that table, and D and trimming were deduced from the DNA. Found here are 100,000 to 150,000 clones, about 81% of them singletons; the top ten hold 5.5% to 6%. V shed 10 bases and J shed 2 bases, with 12 bases lying between them. CDR1 SGHAT and CDR2 FQNNGV come from the germline V gene. This CDR3 is built from 13 residues.

This clonotype was obtained from a woman aged 40 to 50 in good health and CMV-seropositive. The gene calls are TRBV11-2 and TRBJ1-5; D unresolved. Sequencing was performed on PBMCs. The CDR3 loop is CAICIRGNQPQHF. The CDR3 DNA follows: TGTGCCATCTGCATAAGAGGCAATCAGCCCCAGCATTTT.